Below, 12 T cell receptor beta chains from the same sample are listed, as sequenced in a study of persistence of HIV-infected CD4 T cells. This was the immunoSEQ version 4 assay in survey mode. The table came from immunoSEQ multiplex PCR; TCRdb's copy has only in-frame clones and leaves some out. The sample records about 46,000 clones, around 89% being singletons. Anti-CD3/anti-CD28 beads served as a nonspecific positive control stimulus. Responding CD4+ T cells were sorted by upregulation of both CD40 ligand and CD69. Their cognate antigens are unknown. The sequenced sample was CD4+ T cells sorted from PBMCs after approximately 19-hour stimulation, obtained from a patient who received antiretroviral therapy. The receptors derive from an adult woman with HIV who was CMV-seropositive.

The J gene is TRBJ1-3, the V gene TRBV11-3; TRBD1 agrees at 7 bases. The CDR3 is 14 amino acids. Germline-derived CDR1 and CDR2 are SGHNT and YENEEA. The V segment lost 3 bases and the J segment 1 base; nucleotides outside the gene matches: 0. The DNA of the CDR3 is TGTGCCAGCAGCTTGACAGGGTCTGGAAACACCATATATTTT. Translated, it gives CASSLTGSGNTIYF.

The chain carries TRBV6-5 and TRBJ2-5, with 8 bases matching TRBD2. This CDR3 has 15 residues. Germline V lookup: CDR1 MNHEY, CDR2 SVGAGI. V shed 6 bases and J 5 bases; nucleotides not matched to a gene: 11. CDR3 sequence: CASSKAGAIFETQYF. CDR3 DNA: TGTGCCAGCAGCAAAGCGGGAGCGATTTTTGAGACCCAGTACTTC.

The rearrangement links TRBV10-3 to TRBJ1-6; D unresolved. V dropped 3 bases and J dropped 4 bases, with 7 bases sitting between them. This CDR3 is built from 14 residues. CDR1 ENHRY and CDR2 SYGVKD come from the germline V gene. CDR3 sequence: CAISDISYNSPLHF. The CDR3 DNA is TGTGCCATCAGTGACATAAGTTATAATTCACCCCTCCACTTT.

The chain links TRBV27 to TRBJ2-3; D gene unclear. V shed 7 bases and J shed 0 bases, with 17 bases lying between them. This CDR3 is 16 amino acids long. The germline V gene encodes CDR1 MNHEY and CDR2 SMNVEV (reference sequence). In nucleotides, the CDR3 is TGTGCCAGCACCCCAGCACAGTTAACTAGCACAGATACGCAGTATTTT. Translation gives CASTPAQLTSTDTQYF.

The V gene is TRBV7-2, the J gene TRBJ2-7; TRBD1 aligns across 8 bases. Germline loops: CDR1 SGHTA, CDR2 FQGNSA. V dropped 4 bases and J dropped 6; count of bases not matched to a gene: 8. The CDR3 is made up of 14 amino acids. CDR3 amino acids: CASSSTQGAGEQYF. The CDR3, as DNA: TGTGCCAGCAGCTCCACTCAGGGGGCGGGCGAGCAGTACTTC.

The chain links TRBV4-1 to TRBJ1-2; no clear D gene. This CDR3 is 12 amino acids long. Trimming stripped 0 bases from V and 4 bases from J, with 3 bases between. The germline CDR1 and CDR2 sequences are MGHRA and YSYEKL. In DNA, the CDR3 is TGCGCCAGCAGCCAAGAGGCCTATGGCTACACCTTC. Its protein is CASSQEAYGYTF.

The chain uses TRBV5-1 and TRBJ2-5; the D is unclear. The germline V gene encodes CDR1 SGHRS and CDR2 YFSETQ. The CDR3 length is 13 residues. V was clipped by 1 base and J by 0 bases, with 4 bases between them. The CDR3 DNA reads TGCGCCAGCAGCTTGACAGACCAAGAGACCCAGTACTTC. It yields the protein CASSLTDQETQYF.

The CDR3 region has the DNA TGTGCCAGCAGCTTGAAAAGTCGGAACACTGAAGCTTTCTTT. This gives the protein CASSLKSRNTEAFF. The chain uses TRBV5-8 and TRBJ1-1; no reliable D call. The CDR3 extends over 14 amino acids. Deletions cut 1 base from V and 1 base from J, with 8 bases between. From germline, CDR1 is SGHTS and CDR2 YDEGEE.

This CDR3 is CASTPGGGPGNTEAFF. As DNA, the CDR3 is TGTGCCAGCACCCCCGGCGGGGGGCCAGGGAACACTGAAGCTTTCTTT. This chain connects TRBV27 to TRBJ1-1; weak D call: TRBD1 (6 bases). Germline CDR1 reads MNHEY; CDR2 reads SMNVEV (reference sequence). With 7 bases removed from V and 1 base from J, the gap between germline ends came to 19 bases. The CDR3 runs to 16 residues.

CDR3 bases: TGCGCCAGCAGCTTGCTCGTGGGAAGGGATTTTTACACTGAAGCTTTCTTT. This encodes CASSLLVGRDFYTEAFF. V usage is TRBV5-1 and J usage is TRBJ1-1; no clear D. This CDR3 is 17 amino acids long. The germline V gene has CDR1 SGHRS and CDR2 YFSETQ. The germline V and J ends were trimmed by 1 base and 3 bases, with 19 bases remaining between them.

The chain has TRBV7-9 and TRBJ2-2; 8 bases fit TRBD1. The CDR3 is 14 amino acids. Germline trimming cut 5 bases from V and 4 bases from J; bases unmatched to any gene: 3. Looked up from germline, CDR1 is SEHNR and CDR2 is FQNEAQ (reference sequence). CDR3 sequence (DNA): TGTGCCAGCAGCACCGGGACAGGCACCGGGGAGCTGTTTTTT. Protein sequence: CASSTGTGTGELFF.

This clone occurred once. This chain joins TRBV7-8 and TRBJ2-3; D unclear. V dropped 2 bases and J dropped 4 bases, with 10 bases sitting between them. CDR3 size: 14 residues. CDR1 is SGHVS and CDR2 is FQNEAQ in the germline V gene. CDR3 DNA: TGTGCCAGCAGCTTACAAGTCCAGCCAGATACGCAGTATTTT. It yields the protein CASSLQVQPDTQYF.